This T cell receptor (beta chain) was profiled in a study of blood T cell repertoires in COVID-19. On the study more broadly: PBMCs, B-cell-depleted T cells, or T cells were the source of the cDNA or gDNA that made up the material.

Profiled with immunoSEQ multiplex PCR; TCRdb holds only in-frame clones, not every one. The sample has roughly 88,000 clones; 75% to 95% are singletons. The length of the CDR3 is 12 residues. The germline V gene encodes CDR1 WSHSY and CDR2 SAAADI. Trimming stripped 9 bases from V and 0 bases from J, with 6 bases between. Sequencing input: peripheral blood. This sequence joins TRBV10-2 and TRBJ2-4; the D gene is possibly TRBD2 (5 bases). The clonotype comes from a woman in her fifties or sixties in a cohort sampled during active COVID-19. In DNA form, the CDR3 reads TGCGCCAGTGGGAGAGCCAAAAACATTCAGTACTTC. Protein product: CASGRAKNIQYF.